The clone carrying this TCR beta chain appeared many times. Its antigen is undetermined. The length of the CDR3 is 13 residues. V was clipped by 4 bases and J by 8 bases, with 17 bases between them. Germline V gene sequence: CDR1 SQVTM, CDR2 ANQGSEA. Time point given: patch test 2, 6 weeks after DPC sensitization. The sample's treatment: therapeutic diphenylcyclopropenone sensitization with weekly scalp DPC. Per the original methods: A typical sample had around 96,000 TCRs, with about 23,224 to 750,000 overall. TCRdb itself ran the RACE reads through MiXCR, one entry per CDR3 protein. The V and J calls, along with clone size, are taken from TCRdb and not from the paper's own processing. The table records roughly 69,000 distinct CDR3 sequences, around a tenth of them present only once. The data originate from a study of human T cells and chemical hapten exposure. Overall study context: A patient group, mainly female, showed alopecia areata, totalis or universalis.

Points from the study as a whole: With alopecia, donors may have immune responses unlike healthy people's. The count of PT1 expanded TCRs correlated positively with patch test score.

The receptor was isolated from a woman aged 50 to 60 with alopecia areata. Some clones in this sample may be carry-over from other donors' samples. The V call is TRBV29-1, the J call TRBJ1-2; the D gene is possibly TRBD1 (6 bases). Sequences were derived from whole blood, sampled in connection with sensitization to the hapten diphenylcyclopropenone (DPC). CDR3 in DNA: TGCAGCGTTGCCCCTAAGACAGGAGGCGGCTACACCTTC. Protein: CSVAPKTGGGYTF.